Below, one TCR beta chain is given with its context. The antigen remains unidentified. Clones were read by immunoSEQ multiplex PCR, and TCRdb kept only the in-frame ones, dropping some. In the table there are 90,000 to 140,000 clones, 89% of which are singletons. The CDR3 spans 15 residues. Germline CDR1 and CDR2: SNHLY and FYNNEI. The V gene end was trimmed by 6 bases and the J gene end by 7 bases; junction bases not matched to a gene: 9. This entry is derived from a study of T cell responses to AZD1222 COVID-19 vaccine. Study results and caveats: Dominant at 160-218 and 743-854, vaccine-associated CD4 TCRs also spanned spike. Donors in the cohort were predominantly white British and more often female, and clonal diversity was possibly underestimated. An increase in Spike-specific TCR breadth and depth was observed after two AZD1222 doses.

The chain recombines TRBV2 with TRBJ1-5; 10 nucleotides line up with TRBD1. The sample was peripheral blood, taken 28 days after the second AZD1222 dose. This sequence originates from an adult who received the AZD1222 COVID-19 vaccine. The CDR3 nucleotides are TGTGCCAGCAGGGATAGACAGGGGGCCGGGCAGCCCCAGCATTTT. Protein product: CASRDRQGAGQPQHF.